The T cell receptor beta chain described here comes from a study of blood T cell repertoires in COVID-19. About the research overall: Acute-phase and convalescent COVID-19 samples originated in the United States, Italy and Spain. PBMCs, B-cell-depleted T cells, or T cells provided the cDNA or gDNA that made up the material.

This clone was detected a few times. The CDR3 is 14 amino acids. The V and J ends lost 3 bases and 4 bases respectively, with 12 bases between them. Germline-derived CDR1 and CDR2 are SGHTA and FQGNSA. Source study methods: Nucleated cell number was recorded as an estimate derived from reference gene primer amplification. Sequenced by immunoSEQ multiplex PCR; TCRdb stores in-frame clones only, minus some. That table is the source of V, J and clone size, and D and trimming were worked out from the DNA. The table shows approximately 72,000 clones, with 85% to 90% occurring only once. The sample was peripheral blood. The chain carries TRBV7-2 and TRBJ1-1; the D gene is possibly TRBD1 (6 bases). The clonotype was recovered from a woman at least 80 years old with active or convalescent COVID-19. CDR3 amino acids: CASSLMIGGTEAFF. CDR3 DNA sequence: TGTGCCAGCAGCTTGATGATAGGGGGCACTGAAGCTTTCTTT.